This TCR beta chain came from a study of graft-versus-host responses after intestinal transplantation. About the research overall: Transplant types were multivisceral, liver-intestinal, or isolated intestinal. Every one of the recipients received anti-thymocyte globulin induction and afterwards took tacrolimus and steroids for around 3 years.

The table came from immunoSEQ multiplex PCR; TCRdb's copy has only in-frame clones and leaves some out. The sample consists of about 98,000 clones, more than 70% of them appearing once. Whole-study findings and limits: GvH clones detected in recipient marrow included some appearing first in ileum or blood.

About this clone itself: Its antigen is currently unknown.

Material: PBMCs, obtained 255 days after intestinal transplant. This receptor was identified in a human patient who received an intestinal transplant, so some T cells may come from the graft donor.

The CDR3 region is CSVVEGYGYTF. CDR3 sequence (DNA): TGCAGCGTTGTGGAAGGGTATGGCTACACCTTC. The chain has TRBV29-1 and TRBJ1-2; D gene unclear. The V gene lost 4 bases and the J gene lost 5 bases, with 8 bases spanning the gap. This CDR3 contains 11 residues. The germline gives CDR1 SQVTM, CDR2 ANQGSEA.